This paragraph covers one T cell receptor beta chain sequence. TCRdb re-called the multiplex PCR reads through MiXCR, storing one row per CDR3 protein. The sample holds 30,000 to 40,000 distinct CDR3 sequences, 36% seen once. Germline V gene data show CDR1 as LGHDT and CDR2 as YNNKEL (reference sequence). This CDR3 spans 15 amino acids. Germline trimming cut 4 bases from V and 5 bases from J; bases unmatched to any gene: 10. These data belong to a study of breast tumors, draining lymph nodes, adjacent tissues. This clonotype originated in a female donor with breast cancer. Some clones in this sample may be carry-over from other donors' samples. The chain combines TRBV3-1 with TRBJ2-7; TRBD1 aligns across 8 bases. The sequencing input was breast tumor tissue. CDR3 nucleotides: TGTGCCAGCAGCCTGGACAGGGTAGCCTTCAACGAGCAGTACTTC. The encoded protein is CASSLDRVAFNEQYF.